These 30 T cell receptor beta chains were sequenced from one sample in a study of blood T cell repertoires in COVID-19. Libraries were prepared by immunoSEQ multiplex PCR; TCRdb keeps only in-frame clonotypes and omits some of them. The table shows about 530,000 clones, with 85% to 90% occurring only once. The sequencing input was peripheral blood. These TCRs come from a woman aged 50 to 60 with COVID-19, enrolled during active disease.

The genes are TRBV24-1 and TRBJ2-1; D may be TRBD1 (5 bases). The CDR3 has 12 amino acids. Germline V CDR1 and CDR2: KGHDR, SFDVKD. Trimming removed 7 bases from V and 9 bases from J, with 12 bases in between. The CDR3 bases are TGTGCCACCAGGACAGTAAGGGGTGAGCAGTTCTTC. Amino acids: CATRTVRGEQFF.

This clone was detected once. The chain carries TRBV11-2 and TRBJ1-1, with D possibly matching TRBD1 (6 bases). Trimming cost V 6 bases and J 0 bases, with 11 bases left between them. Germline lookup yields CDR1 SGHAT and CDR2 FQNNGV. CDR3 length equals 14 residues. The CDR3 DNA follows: TGTGCCAGCAGTCGAGAGGGGGTGAACACTGAAGCTTTCTTT. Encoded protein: CASSREGVNTEAFF.

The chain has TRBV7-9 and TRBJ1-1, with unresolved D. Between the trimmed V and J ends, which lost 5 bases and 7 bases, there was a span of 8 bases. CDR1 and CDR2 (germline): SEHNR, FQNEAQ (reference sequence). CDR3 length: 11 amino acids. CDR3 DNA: TGTGCCAGCAGCCGGAGCCGTGAAGCTTTCTTT. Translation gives CASSRSREAFF.

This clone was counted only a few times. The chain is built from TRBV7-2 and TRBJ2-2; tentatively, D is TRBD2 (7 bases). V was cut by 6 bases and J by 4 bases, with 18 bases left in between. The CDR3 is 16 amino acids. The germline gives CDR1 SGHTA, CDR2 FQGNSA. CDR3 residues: CASSRGWRGRTGELFF. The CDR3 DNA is TGTGCCAGCAGTCGCGGGTGGCGGGGGCGCACCGGGGAGCTGTTTTTT.

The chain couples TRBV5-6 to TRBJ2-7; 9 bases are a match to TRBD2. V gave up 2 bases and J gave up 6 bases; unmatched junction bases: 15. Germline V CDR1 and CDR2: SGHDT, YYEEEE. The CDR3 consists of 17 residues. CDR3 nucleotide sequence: TGTGCCAGCAGCTTACCTACTATGCGCGGGGGGGCTGCCGAGCAGTACTTC. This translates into CASSLPTMRGGAAEQYF.

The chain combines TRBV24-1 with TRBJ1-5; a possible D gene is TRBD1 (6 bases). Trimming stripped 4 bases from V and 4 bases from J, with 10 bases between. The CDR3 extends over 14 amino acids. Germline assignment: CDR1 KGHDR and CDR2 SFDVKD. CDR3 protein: CATSDWQGNQPQHF. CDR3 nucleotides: TGTGCCACCAGTGACTGGCAGGGGAATCAGCCCCAGCATTTT.

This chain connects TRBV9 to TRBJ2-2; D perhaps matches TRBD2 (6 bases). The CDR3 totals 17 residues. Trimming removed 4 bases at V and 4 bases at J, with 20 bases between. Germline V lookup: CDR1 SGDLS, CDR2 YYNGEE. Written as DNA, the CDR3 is TGTGCCAGCAGCCCCTTGATGACCGGGAGCGCCACCGGGGAGCTGTTTTTT. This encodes CASSPLMTGSATGELFF.

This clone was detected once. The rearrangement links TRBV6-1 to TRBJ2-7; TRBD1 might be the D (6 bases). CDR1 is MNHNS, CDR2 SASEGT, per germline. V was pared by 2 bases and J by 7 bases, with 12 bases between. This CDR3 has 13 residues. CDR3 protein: CASSENRAWEQYF. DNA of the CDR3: TGTGCCAGCAGTGAAAACAGGGCATGGGAGCAGTACTTC.

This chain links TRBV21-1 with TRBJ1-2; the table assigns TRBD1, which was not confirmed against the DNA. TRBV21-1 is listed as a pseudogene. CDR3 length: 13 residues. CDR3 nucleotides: TGTGCCAGCAGCCTACAGGGGGCGAATGGCTACACCTTC. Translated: CASSLQGANGYTF.

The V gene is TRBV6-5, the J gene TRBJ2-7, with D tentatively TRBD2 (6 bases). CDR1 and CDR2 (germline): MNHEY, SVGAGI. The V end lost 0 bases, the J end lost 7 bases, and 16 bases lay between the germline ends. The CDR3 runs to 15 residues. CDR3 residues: CASSYSRSGGREQYF. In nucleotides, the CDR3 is TGTGCCAGCAGTTACTCGAGGTCCGGGGGTAGGGAGCAGTACTTC.

The CDR3 loop is CASSQGARDTEAFF. The CDR3 DNA follows: TGCGCCAGCAGCCAAGGGGCCAGGGACACTGAAGCTTTCTTT. The V call is TRBV4-1, the J call TRBJ1-1, with a possible D match to TRBD1 (5 bases). The V gene lost 1 base and the J gene lost 3 bases, with 9 bases spanning the gap. CDR3 length: 14 residues. Germline lookup yields CDR1 MGHRA and CDR2 YSYEKL.

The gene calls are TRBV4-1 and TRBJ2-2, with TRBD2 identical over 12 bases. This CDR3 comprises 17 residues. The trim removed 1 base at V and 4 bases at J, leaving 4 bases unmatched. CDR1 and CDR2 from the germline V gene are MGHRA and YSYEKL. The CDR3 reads CASSQGPSGGGTGELFF. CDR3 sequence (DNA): TGCGCCAGCAGCCAAGGTCCTAGCGGGGGGGGCACCGGGGAGCTGTTTTTT.

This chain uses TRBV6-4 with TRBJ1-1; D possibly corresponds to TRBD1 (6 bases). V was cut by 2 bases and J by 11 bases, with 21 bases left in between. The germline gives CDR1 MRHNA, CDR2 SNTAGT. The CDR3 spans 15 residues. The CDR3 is CASSDTTGVSPKAFF. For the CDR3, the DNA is TGTGCCAGCAGTGACACGACAGGTGTGTCGCCTAAGGCTTTCTTT.

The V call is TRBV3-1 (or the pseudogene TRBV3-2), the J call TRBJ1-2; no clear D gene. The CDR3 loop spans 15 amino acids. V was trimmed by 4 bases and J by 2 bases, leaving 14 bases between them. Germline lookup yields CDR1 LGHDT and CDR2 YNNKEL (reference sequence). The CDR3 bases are TGTGCCAGCAGCCTGAGAGCAACCCTAAACTATGGCTACACCTTC. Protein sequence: CASSLRATLNYGYTF.

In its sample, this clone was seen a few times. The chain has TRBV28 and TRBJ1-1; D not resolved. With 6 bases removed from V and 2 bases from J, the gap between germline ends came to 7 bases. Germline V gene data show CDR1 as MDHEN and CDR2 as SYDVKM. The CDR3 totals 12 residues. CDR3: CASRPTNTEAFF. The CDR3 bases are TGTGCCAGCAGGCCGACAAACACTGAAGCTTTCTTT.

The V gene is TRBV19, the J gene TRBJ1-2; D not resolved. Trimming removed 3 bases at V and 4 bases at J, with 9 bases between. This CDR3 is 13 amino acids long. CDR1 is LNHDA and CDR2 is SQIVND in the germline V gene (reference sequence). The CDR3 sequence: CASSMGHSYGYTF. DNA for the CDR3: TGTGCCAGTAGTATGGGCCACAGCTATGGCTACACCTTC.

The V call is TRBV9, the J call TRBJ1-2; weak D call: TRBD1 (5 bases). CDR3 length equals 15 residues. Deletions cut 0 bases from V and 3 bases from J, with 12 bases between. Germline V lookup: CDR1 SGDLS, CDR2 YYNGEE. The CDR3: CASSVGAGWDYGYTF. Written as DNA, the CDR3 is TGTGCCAGCAGCGTAGGGGCAGGGTGGGACTATGGCTACACCTTC.

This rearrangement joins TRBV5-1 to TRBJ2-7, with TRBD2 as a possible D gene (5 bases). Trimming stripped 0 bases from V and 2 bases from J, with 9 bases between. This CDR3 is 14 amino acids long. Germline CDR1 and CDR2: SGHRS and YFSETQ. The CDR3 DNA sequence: TGCGCCAGCAGCTTGGCCCCCGGGGCCTACGAGCAGTACTTC. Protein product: CASSLAPGAYEQYF.

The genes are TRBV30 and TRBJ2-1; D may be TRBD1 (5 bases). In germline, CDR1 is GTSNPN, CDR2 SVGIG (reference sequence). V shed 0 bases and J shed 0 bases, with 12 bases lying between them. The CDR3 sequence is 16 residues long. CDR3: CAWSVFRGSSYNEQFF. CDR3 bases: TGTGCCTGGAGTGTATTTAGGGGCAGCTCCTACAATGAGCAGTTCTTC. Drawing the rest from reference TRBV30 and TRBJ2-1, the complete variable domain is SQTIHQWPATLVQPVGSPLSLECTVEGTSNPNLYWYRQAAGRGLQLLFYSVGIGQISSEVPQNLSASRPQDRQFILSSKKLLLSDSGFYLCAWSVFRGSSYNEQFFGPGTRLTVL.

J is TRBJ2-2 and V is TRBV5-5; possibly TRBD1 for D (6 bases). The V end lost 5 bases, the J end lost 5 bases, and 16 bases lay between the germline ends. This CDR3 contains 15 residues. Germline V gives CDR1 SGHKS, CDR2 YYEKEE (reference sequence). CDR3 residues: CASSLTGQGTGELFF. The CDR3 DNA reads TGTGCCAGCAGTCTTACAGGGCAGGGAACCGGGGAGCTGTTTTTT.

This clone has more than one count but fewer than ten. The CDR3 here is CSAITYNEQFF. As DNA, the CDR3 is TGCAGTGCTATCACCTACAATGAGCAGTTCTTC. The chain uses TRBV20-1 and TRBJ2-1; no reliable D call. The V end was cut by 4 bases, the J end by 2 bases, with 3 bases between. Per the germline V gene, CDR1 is DFQATT and CDR2 is SNEGSKA (reference sequence). This CDR3 comprises 11 residues.

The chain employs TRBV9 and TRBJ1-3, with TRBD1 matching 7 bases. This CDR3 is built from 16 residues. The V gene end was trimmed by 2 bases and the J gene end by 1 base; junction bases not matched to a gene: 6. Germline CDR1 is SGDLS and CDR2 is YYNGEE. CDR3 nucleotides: TGTGCCAGCAGCGTCACCGGGACAGAGTCTGGAAACACCATATATTTT. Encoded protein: CASSVTGTESGNTIYF.

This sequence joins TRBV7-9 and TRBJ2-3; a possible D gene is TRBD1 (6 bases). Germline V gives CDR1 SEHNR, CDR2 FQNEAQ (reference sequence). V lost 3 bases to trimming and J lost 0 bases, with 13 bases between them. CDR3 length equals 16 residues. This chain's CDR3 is CASSLRGITSTDTQYF. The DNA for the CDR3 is TGTGCCAGCAGCTTGAGGGGGATCACTAGCACAGATACGCAGTATTTT. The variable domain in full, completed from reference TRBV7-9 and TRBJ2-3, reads DTGVSQNPRHKITKRGQNVTFRCDPISEHNRLYWYRQTLGQGPEFLTYFQNEAQLEKSRLLSDRFSAERPKGSFSTLEIQRTEQGDSAMYLCASSLRGITSTDTQYFGPGTRLTVL.

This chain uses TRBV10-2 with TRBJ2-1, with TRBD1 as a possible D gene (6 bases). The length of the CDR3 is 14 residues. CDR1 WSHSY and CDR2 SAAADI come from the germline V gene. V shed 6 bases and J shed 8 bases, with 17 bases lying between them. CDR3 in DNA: TGCGCCAGCAGACAGGGAGCGCTTATCTATGAGCAGTTCTTC. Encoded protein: CASRQGALIYEQFF.

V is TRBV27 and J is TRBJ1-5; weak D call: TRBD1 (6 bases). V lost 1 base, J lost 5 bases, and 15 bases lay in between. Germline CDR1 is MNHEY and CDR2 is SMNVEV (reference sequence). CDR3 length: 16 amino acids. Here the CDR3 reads CASSLFGGRIDQPQHF. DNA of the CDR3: TGTGCCAGCAGTTTATTCGGGGGGCGCATCGATCAGCCCCAGCATTTT.

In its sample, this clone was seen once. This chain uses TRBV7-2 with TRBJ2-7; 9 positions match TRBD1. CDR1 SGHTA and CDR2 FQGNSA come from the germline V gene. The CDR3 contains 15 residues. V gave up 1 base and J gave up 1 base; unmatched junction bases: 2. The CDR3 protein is CASSLGGTGSYEQYF. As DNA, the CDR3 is TGTGCCAGCAGCTTAGGGGGGACAGGGTCCTACGAGCAGTACTTC.

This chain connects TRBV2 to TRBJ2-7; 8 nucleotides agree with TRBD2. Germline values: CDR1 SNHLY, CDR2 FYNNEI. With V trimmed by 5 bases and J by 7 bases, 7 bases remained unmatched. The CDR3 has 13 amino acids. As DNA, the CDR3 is TGTGCCAGCAGTTCCGGGACTAGGGGAGAGCAGTACTTC. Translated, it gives CASSSGTRGEQYF.

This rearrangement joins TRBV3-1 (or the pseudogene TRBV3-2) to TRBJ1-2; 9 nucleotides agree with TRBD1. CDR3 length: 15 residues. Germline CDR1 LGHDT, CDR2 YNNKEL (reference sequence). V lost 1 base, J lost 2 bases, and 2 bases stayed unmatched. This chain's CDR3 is CASSQGDRVNYGYTF. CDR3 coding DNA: TGTGCCAGCAGCCAAGGGGACAGGGTCAACTATGGCTACACCTTC.

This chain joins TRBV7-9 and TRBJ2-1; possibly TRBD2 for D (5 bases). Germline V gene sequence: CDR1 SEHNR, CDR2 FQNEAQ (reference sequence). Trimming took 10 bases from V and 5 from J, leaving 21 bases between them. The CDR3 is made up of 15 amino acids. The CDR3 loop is CAITLGFVSHNEQFF. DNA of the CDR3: TGTGCCATCACACTAGGGTTTGTGAGTCACAATGAGCAGTTCTTC.

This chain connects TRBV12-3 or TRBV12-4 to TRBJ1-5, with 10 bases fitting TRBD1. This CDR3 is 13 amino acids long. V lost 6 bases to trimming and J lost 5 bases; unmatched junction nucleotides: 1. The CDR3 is CASRTGGDQPQHF. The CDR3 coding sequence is TGTGCCAGCAGGACAGGGGGCGATCAGCCCCAGCATTTT.